Listed here are 14 T cell receptor beta chains from one sample, sequenced in a study of blood T cell repertoires in COVID-19. Sequencing was performed with immunoSEQ multiplex PCR; in TCRdb, only in-frame clones are kept and a portion is missing. The table has 410,000 or so clones, 86% seen once. What was sequenced was peripheral blood. The origin of the receptors is a woman aged 25-40 years with active or convalescent COVID-19.

The chain has TRBV13 and TRBJ2-1; weak D call: TRBD1 (6 bases). The germline V gene encodes CDR1 PRHDT and CDR2 FYEKMQ (reference sequence). This CDR3 has 16 residues. V was clipped by 4 bases and J by 6 bases, with 19 bases between them. In DNA, the CDR3 is TGTGCCAGCAGCTCACCTGGGACAAATATGATCAATGAGCAGTTCTTC. It is translated as CASSSPGTNMINEQFF.

This clone was seen a few times. The rearrangement uses TRBV29-1 and TRBJ2-7; 9 bases line up with TRBD2. Germline V gene lookup returns CDR1 SQVTM and CDR2 ANQGSEA. This CDR3 region has 16 residues. J gave up 0 bases and V 5 bases, and 11 bases lay outside the gene matches. The CDR3, as DNA: TGCAGCGTTTGGTTCGCTAGCGGGAACCTCTCCTACGAGCAGTACTTC. Encoded protein: CSVWFASGNLSYEQYF.

This clone came up once. The genes are TRBV2 and TRBJ1-5, with TRBD1 matching over 8 bases. Per the germline V gene, CDR1 is SNHLY and CDR2 is FYNNEI. The CDR3 spans 14 residues. J was trimmed by 7 bases and V by 6 bases; bases with no gene match: 8. DNA for the CDR3: TGTGCCAGCAGGACGATGGGGACAGGCCAGCCCCAGCATTTT. This sequence encodes CASRTMGTGQPQHF.

The rearrangement links TRBV6-1 to TRBJ1-5, with 8 bases matching TRBD1. Losses at the gene ends were 1 base for V and 6 bases for J; bases not matched to a gene: 5. Germline lookup yields CDR1 MNHNS and CDR2 SASEGT. CDR3 length: 15 amino acids. The CDR3 DNA is TGTGCCAGCAGTGAAGAGGCAGGGGGCGCTCAGCCCCAGCATTTT. This gives the protein CASSEEAGGAQPQHF.

The DNA for the CDR3 is TGTGCCAGCAGCCCCTTTGTGGGACAAGGAAACACCATATATTTT. Translating it yields CASSPFVGQGNTIYF. V and J are TRBV7-8 and TRBJ1-3; perhaps TRBD1 as D (6 bases). Germline-derived CDR1 and CDR2 are SGHVS and FQNEAQ. V lost 5 bases and J lost 4, with 15 bases in between. CDR3 length: 15 residues.

The V gene is TRBV11-2, the J gene TRBJ2-5; possible D gene TRBD2, 6 bases. The length of the CDR3 is 15 residues. Germline V gives CDR1 SGHAT, CDR2 FQNNGV. Trimming shortened V by 1 base and J by 7 bases, and 16 bases separated the two germline ends. The CDR3 nucleotides are TGTGCCAGCAGCTTAGGGGGGACTGTCACTGGGACCCAGTACTTC. It codes for CASSLGGTVTGTQYF.

This chain connects TRBV5-1 to TRBJ2-7; D is perhaps TRBD2 (6 bases). V shed 0 bases and J shed 6 bases, with 13 bases lying between them. From germline, CDR1 is SGHRS and CDR2 YFSETQ. This CDR3 has 14 amino acids. The CDR3 sequence: CASSLGAMEGEQYF. CDR3 nucleotide sequence: TGCGCCAGCAGCTTGGGTGCTATGGAGGGCGAGCAGTACTTC. Full variable domain (outside the CDR3, taken from reference TRBV5-1 and TRBJ2-7): KAGVTQTPRYLIKTRGQQVTLSCSPISGHRSVSWYQQTPGQGLQFLFEYFSETQRNKGNFPGRFSGRQFSNSRSEMNVSTLELGDSALYLCASSLGAMEGEQYFGPGTRLTVT.

This clone was seen a single time. V and J are TRBV6-5 and TRBJ1-2; tentative D call: TRBD1 (6 bases). Germline loops: CDR1 MNHEY, CDR2 SVGAGI. V was pared by 4 bases and J by 8 bases, with 11 bases between. This CDR3 spans 12 amino acids. The CDR3 here is CASSSGQIGYTF. CDR3 coding DNA: TGTGCCAGCAGTTCCGGACAGATAGGCTACACCTTC.

The rearrangement links TRBV9 to TRBJ2-3; 7 positions agree with TRBD2. CDR1 and CDR2 from the germline V gene are SGDLS and YYNGEE. The CDR3 spans 14 residues. V lost 4 bases to trimming and J lost 4 bases; unmatched junction nucleotides: 6. CDR3: CASSSGLEADTQYF. CDR3 nucleotides: TGTGCCAGCAGCTCCGGACTAGAGGCAGATACGCAGTATTTT.

The sample holds a few counts of this clone. This chain connects TRBV5-5 to TRBJ1-2; D perhaps matches TRBD1 (6 bases). Germline lookup yields CDR1 SGHKS and CDR2 YYEKEE (reference sequence). The CDR3 extends over 14 amino acids. The V and J ends lost 0 bases and 1 base respectively, with 7 bases between them. In DNA form, the CDR3 reads TGTGCCAGCAGCTTGGCAGGGGTTAACTATGGCTACACCTTC. Amino acid sequence: CASSLAGVNYGYTF.

The genes are TRBV19 and TRBJ2-5; D is possibly TRBD2 (5 bases). Germline CDR1 is LNHDA and CDR2 is SQIVND (reference sequence). The V and J ends lost 5 bases and 6 bases respectively, with 16 bases between them. This CDR3 spans 14 amino acids. CDR3 DNA sequence: TGTGCCAGTAGTTTCGTAGGACGGGATAAGACCCAGTACTTC. It is translated as CASSFVGRDKTQYF.

The J gene is TRBJ1-1, the V gene TRBV19; D not certain. The germline CDR1 and CDR2 sequences are LNHDA and SQIVND (reference sequence). This CDR3 has 14 residues. V was trimmed by 2 bases and J by 8 bases, leaving 15 bases between them. In DNA, the CDR3 is TGTGCCAGTAGTATACAACCCCAAGGAGGGGAAGCTTTCTTT. This sequence encodes CASSIQPQGGEAFF.

This chain connects TRBV19 to TRBJ1-5; 7 bases fit TRBD1. The CDR3 runs 16 residues. The V gene's germline CDR1 is LNHDA and CDR2 SQIVND (reference sequence). V dropped 3 bases and J dropped 6; count of bases not matched to a gene: 11. CDR3 loop: CASSMLQQGLGQPQHF. In nucleotides, the CDR3 is TGTGCCAGTAGTATGCTCCAACAGGGGCTGGGTCAGCCCCAGCATTTT.

The chain employs TRBV4-1 and TRBJ2-3; 11 bases match TRBD2. The CDR3 contains 17 residues. V lost 1 base, J lost 6 bases, and 9 bases stayed unmatched. The germline gives CDR1 MGHRA, CDR2 YSYEKL. CDR3 nucleotide sequence: TGCGCCAGCAGCCAAGCCCCTTCGGCTAGCGGGGGGGATACGCAGTATTTT. This gives the protein CASSQAPSASGGDTQYF.